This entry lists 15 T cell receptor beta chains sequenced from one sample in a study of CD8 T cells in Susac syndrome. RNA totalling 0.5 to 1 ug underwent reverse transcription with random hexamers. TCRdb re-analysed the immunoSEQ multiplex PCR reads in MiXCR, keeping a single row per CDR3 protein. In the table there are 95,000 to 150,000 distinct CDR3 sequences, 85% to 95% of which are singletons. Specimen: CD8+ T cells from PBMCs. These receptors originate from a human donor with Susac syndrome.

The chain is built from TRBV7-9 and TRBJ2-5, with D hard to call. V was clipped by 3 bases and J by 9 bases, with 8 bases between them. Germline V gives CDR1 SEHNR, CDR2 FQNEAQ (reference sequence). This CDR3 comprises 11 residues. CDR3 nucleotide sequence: TGTGCCAGCAGCTTCGAAGCTCCCCAGTACTTC. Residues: CASSFEAPQYF.

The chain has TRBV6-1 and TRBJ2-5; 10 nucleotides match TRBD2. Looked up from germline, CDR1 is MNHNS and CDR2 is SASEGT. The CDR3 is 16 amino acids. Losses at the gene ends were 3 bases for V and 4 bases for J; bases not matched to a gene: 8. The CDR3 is CASSDASGGATETQYF. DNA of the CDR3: TGTGCCAGCAGTGACGCCAGCGGGGGGGCCACAGAGACCCAGTACTTC.

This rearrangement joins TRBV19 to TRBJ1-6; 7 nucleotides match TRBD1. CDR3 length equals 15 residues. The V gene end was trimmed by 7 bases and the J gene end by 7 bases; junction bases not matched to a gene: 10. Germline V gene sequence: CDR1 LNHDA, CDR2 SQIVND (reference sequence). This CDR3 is CASTSTGLGNSPLHF. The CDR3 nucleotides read TGTGCCAGTACCTCGACAGGGTTGGGGAATTCACCCCTCCACTTT.

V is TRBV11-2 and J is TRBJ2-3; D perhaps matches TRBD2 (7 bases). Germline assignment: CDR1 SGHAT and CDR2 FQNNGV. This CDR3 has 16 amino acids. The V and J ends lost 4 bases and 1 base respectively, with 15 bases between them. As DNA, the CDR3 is TGTGCCAGCAGCTCCTTGGGGGGGGCCCGCACAGATACGCAGTATTTT. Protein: CASSSLGGARTDTQYF.

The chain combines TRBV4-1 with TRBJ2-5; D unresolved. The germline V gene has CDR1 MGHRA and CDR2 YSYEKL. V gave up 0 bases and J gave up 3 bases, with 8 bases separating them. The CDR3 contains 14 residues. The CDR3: CASSQERSKETQYF. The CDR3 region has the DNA TGCGCCAGCAGCCAAGAGAGGAGCAAAGAGACCCAGTACTTC.

For the CDR3, the DNA is TGTGCCAGCAGCGACAGGGGATCTGGTGATTCACCCCTCCACTTT. This sequence encodes CASSDRGSGDSPLHF. The rearrangement links TRBV12-3 or TRBV12-4 to TRBJ1-6; TRBD1 matches 8 bases. Germline trimming cut 6 bases from V and 8 bases from J; bases unmatched to any gene: 9. The CDR3 loop spans 15 amino acids.

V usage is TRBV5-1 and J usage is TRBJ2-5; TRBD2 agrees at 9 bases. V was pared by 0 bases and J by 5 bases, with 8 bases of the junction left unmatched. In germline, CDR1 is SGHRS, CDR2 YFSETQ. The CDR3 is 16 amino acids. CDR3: CASSLAGMRGGETQYF. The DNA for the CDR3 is TGCGCCAGCAGCTTGGCCGGTATGCGGGGGGGCGAGACCCAGTACTTC.

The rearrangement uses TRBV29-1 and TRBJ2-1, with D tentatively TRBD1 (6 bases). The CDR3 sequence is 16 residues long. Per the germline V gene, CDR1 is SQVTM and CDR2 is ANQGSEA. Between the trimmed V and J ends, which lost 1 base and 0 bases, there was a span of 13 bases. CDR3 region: CSVEAPDRNSYNEQFF. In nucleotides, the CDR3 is TGCAGCGTTGAAGCCCCTGACAGGAACTCCTACAATGAGCAGTTCTTC.

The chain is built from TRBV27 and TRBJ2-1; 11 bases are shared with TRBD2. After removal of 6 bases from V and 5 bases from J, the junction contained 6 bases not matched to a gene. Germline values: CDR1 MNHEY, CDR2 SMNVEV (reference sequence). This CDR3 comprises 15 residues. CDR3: CASSQLAGENNEQFF. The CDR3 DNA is TGTGCCAGCAGCCAACTAGCGGGGGAAAACAATGAGCAGTTCTTC.

CDR3 loop: CAVRNTEAFF. The DNA of the CDR3 is TGCGCCGTGAGGAACACTGAAGCTTTCTTT. The chain uses TRBV10-2 and TRBJ1-1, with no clear D. This CDR3 contains 10 residues. Germline CDR1 and CDR2: WSHSY and SAAADI. The V end was cut by 11 bases, the J end by 1 base, with 5 bases between.

This CDR3 reads CASSPLDRLENTIYF. The CDR3, as DNA: TGTGCCAGCAGCCCACTGGACAGGTTGGAAAACACCATATATTTT. The chain recombines TRBV14 with TRBJ1-3; 7 bases match TRBD1. Germline V gene lookup returns CDR1 SGHDN and CDR2 FVKESK. CDR3 length: 15 residues. J gave up 6 bases and V 4 bases, and 9 bases lay outside the gene matches.

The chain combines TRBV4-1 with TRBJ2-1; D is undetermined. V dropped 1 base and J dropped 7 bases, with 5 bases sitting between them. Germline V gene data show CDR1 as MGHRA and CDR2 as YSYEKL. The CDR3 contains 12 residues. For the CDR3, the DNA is TGCGCCAGCAGCCAAGCCAATAATGAGCAGTTCTTC. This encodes CASSQANNEQFF.

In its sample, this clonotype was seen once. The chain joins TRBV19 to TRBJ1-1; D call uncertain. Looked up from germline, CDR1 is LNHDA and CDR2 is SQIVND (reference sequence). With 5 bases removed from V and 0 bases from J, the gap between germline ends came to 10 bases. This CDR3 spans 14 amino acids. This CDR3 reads CASSLIRMNTEAFF. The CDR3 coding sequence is TGTGCCAGTAGTCTTATTAGGATGAACACTGAAGCTTTCTTT. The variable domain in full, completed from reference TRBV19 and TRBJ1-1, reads DGGITQSPKYLFRKEGQNVTLSCEQNLNHDAMYWYRQDPGQGLRLIYYSQIVNDFQKGDIAEGYSVSREKKESFPLTVTSAQKNPTAFYLCASSLIRMNTEAFFGQGTRLTVV.

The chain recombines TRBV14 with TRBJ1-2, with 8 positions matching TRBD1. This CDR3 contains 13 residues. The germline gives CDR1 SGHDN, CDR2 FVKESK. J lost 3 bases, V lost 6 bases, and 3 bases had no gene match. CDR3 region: CASRPDRDYGYTF. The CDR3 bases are TGTGCCAGCAGGCCGGACAGGGACTATGGCTACACCTTC.

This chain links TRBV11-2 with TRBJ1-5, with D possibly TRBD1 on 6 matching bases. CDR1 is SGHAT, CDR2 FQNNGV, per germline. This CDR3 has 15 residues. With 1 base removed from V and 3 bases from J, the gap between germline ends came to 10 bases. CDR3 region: CASSLGGGVNQPQHF. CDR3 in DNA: TGTGCCAGCAGCTTAGGAGGGGGAGTCAATCAGCCCCAGCATTTT.